This is a list of T cell receptor beta chains from one sample in a study of response to subunit inactivated influenza vaccine. TCRdb fed the RT-PCR reads into MiXCR, producing one record per CDR3 protein. The sample lists a few hundred thousand distinct CDR3 sequences, about a fifth occurring once. The sample consisted of PBMCs from blood, taken approximately 20 months after vaccination. All receptors derive from a man in his fifties or sixties who received an inactivated influenza vaccine. CDR3s include the opening cysteine and the closing phenylalanine or tryptophan. D genes are given only for firm matches. Not all rows give a size; the values are once, few, many and, for expanded clones, a class.

TRBD1	TRBV13	TRBJ1-2	NA	TGTGCCAGCAGCAAACAGGGGGTCAACTATGGCTACACCTTC	CASSKQGVNYGYTF
TRBD1	TRBV4-2	TRBJ1-1	NA	TGTGCCAGCAGCCAAGAACAGCGGACAGGTGCTGAAGCTTTCTTT	CASSQEQRTGAEAFF
NA	TRBV7-9	TRBJ2-3	few	TGTGCCAGCAGCTTAAAAGGAGGCCCAGATACGCAGTATTTT	CASSLKGGPDTQYF
TRBD1	TRBV19	TRBJ2-7	few	TGTGCCAGTAGTACGTGGACAGGGGTTACCCCCACGGACTTC	CASSTWTGVTPTDF
TRBD1	TRBV7-6	TRBJ2-1	few	TGTGCCAGCAGCTTAGATCCCGGGACAGGGATCCTCACCTACAGTGAGCAGTTCTTC	CASSLDPGTGILTYSEQFF
NA	TRBV9	TRBJ2-2	few	TGTGCCAGCAGCGGGGGTCGACAGAGTTATTTCTCCACCGGGGAGCTGTTTTTT	CASSGGRQSYFSTGELFF
TRBD1	TRBV4-2	TRBJ2-7	NA	TGTGCCAGCAGCGAAGGGGGGCAGGGGGCTTGGAACGAGCAGTACTTC	CASSEGGQGAWNEQYF
NA	TRBV11-2	TRBJ1-2	few	TGTGCCAGCAGCCCCGGGGGACGGACTAAAATGCATAACTATGGCTACACCTTC	CASSPGGRTKMHNYGYTF
NA	TRBV15	TRBJ2-7	few	TGTGCCACCAGCAGAGATAGGCAGGGGCTCAACTCCTACGAGCAGTACTTC	CATSRDRQGLNSYEQYF
NA	TRBV5-1	TRBJ1-6	many	TGCGCCAGCAGCCCACGGACGGGTGTCTATAATTCACCCCTCCACTTT	CASSPRTGVYNSPLHF
NA	TRBV9	TRBJ2-5	NA	TGTGCCAGCAGCGTAGGTCCCAGCATCCAAGAGACCCAGTACTTC	CASSVGPSIQETQYF
NA	TRBV9	TRBJ1-1	many	TGTGCCAGCAGCGTAGCCCAGGGCTTCGGGACTGAAGCTTTCTTT	CASSVAQGFGTEAFF
TRBD1	TRBV5-1	TRBJ2-1	few	TGCGCCAGCAGTCCCGGGACAGTAGGCTGGAATGAGCAGTTCTTC	CASSPGTVGWNEQFF
TRBD2	TRBV5-1	TRBJ2-3	NA	TGCGCCAGCAGCTTGGAAGCGGGGGCCAGCACAGATACGCAGTATTTT	CASSLEAGASTDTQYF
NA	TRBV7-9	TRBJ2-3	NA	TGTGCCAGCAGCTTAGAGTCTTTT	CASSLESF
NA	TRBV29-1	TRBJ1-1	many	TGCAGCGTTCGAGGGCAGGGAGGTATCACTGAAGCTTTCTTT	CSVRGQGGITEAFF
TRBD1	TRBV7-2	TRBJ1-5	NA	TGTGCCAGCAGCTTAGCAGGGGGCTCAGTTCAGCCCCAGCATTTT	CASSLAGGSVQPQHF
TRBD1	TRBV9	TRBJ2-1	many	TGTGCCAGCAGCGCCCGACAGGGCGGCTTCCGTGAGCAGTTCTTC	CASSARQGGFREQFF
NA	TRBV29-1	TRBJ1-5	NA	TGCAGCGTGACCTATGACACCGTCAATCAGCCCCAGCATTTT	CSVTYDTVNQPQHF
NA	TRBV12-3/TRBV12-4	TRBJ2-3	NA	TGTGCCAGCAGTTTAGGACCGACTAAAATTAGCACAGATACGCAGTATTTT	CASSLGPTKISTDTQYF
TRBD1	TRBV6-2/TRBV6-3	TRBJ1-5	few	TGTGCCAGCAGTTTGACAGGGGATGTCAATCAGCCCCAGCATTTT	CASSLTGDVNQPQHF
TRBD1	TRBV12-3/TRBV12-4	TRBJ1-5	few	TGTGCCAGCAGATTGGGACAGGGGGGAGGTCAGCCCCAGCATTTT	CASRLGQGGGQPQHF
TRBD1	TRBV27	TRBJ2-7	NA	TGTGCCAGCAGTTCGAGCTTCGTGTACGGGACAGGGCAACTCGAGCAGTACTTC	CASSSSFVYGTGQLEQYF
TRBD2	TRBV7-2	TRBJ2-7	NA	TGTGCCAGCAGCTTTCGACTAGCGGGAGCCTACGAGCAGTACTTC	CASSFRLAGAYEQYF
NA	TRBV7-8	TRBJ2-6	NA	TGTGCCACCCACACGGACAGAAGGTATGGGGCCAACGTCCTGACTTTC	CATHTDRRYGANVLTF
NA	TRBV28	TRBJ1-5	few	TGTGCCAGCAGCCGAGGGAGAGGAAGTGGGCCCCAGCATTTT	CASSRGRGSGPQHF
NA	TRBV12-3/TRBV12-4	TRBJ1-1	few	TGTGCCAGCAGTTTTATGGGTATAGGATTGGACGCTTTCTTT	CASSFMGIGLDAFF
NA	TRBV7-9	TRBJ1-6	NA	TGTGCCAGCAGCTCGACAGGAATCAATTCACCCCTCCACTTT	CASSSTGINSPLHF
NA	TRBV10-2	TRBJ2-1	NA	TGCGCCAGCAGTGATCCGGGGGATCGATACAATGAGCAGTTCTTC	CASSDPGDRYNEQFF
NA	TRBV6-5	TRBJ2-2	NA	TGTGCCAGCAGTTACAACAAGAACACCGGGGAGCTGTTTTTT	CASSYNKNTGELFF
NA	TRBV7-2	TRBJ2-7	NA	TGTGCCAGCAGCTCTCCGGGACTTTACGAGCAGTACTTC	CASSSPGLYEQYF
TRBD2	TRBV12-3/TRBV12-4	TRBJ2-7	NA	TGTGCCAGCAGTTCGGGAGGGAACAACCCCTACGAGCAGTACTTC	CASSSGGNNPYEQYF
NA	TRBV7-9	TRBJ2-7	NA	TGTGCCAGCAGCCCCCGCTTTGGCGAGCAGTACTTC	CASSPRFGEQYF
NA	TRBV18	TRBJ1-3	many	TGTGCCAGCTCACCCCAGACAAGCTCTGGAAACACCATATATTTT	CASSPQTSSGNTIYF
NA	TRBV2	TRBJ2-5	NA	TGTGCCAGCAGTGGAACAGTACAAGAGACCCAGTACTTC	CASSGTVQETQYF
NA	TRBV10-3	TRBJ1-5	many	TGTGCCATCAGTGAGCGAGGTAGGGAGCCCCAGCATTTT	CAISERGREPQHF
TRBD1	TRBV2	TRBJ1-2	NA	TGTGCCAGCAGTGGATTCACAGGGGTCTATGGCTACACCTTC	CASSGFTGVYGYTF
NA	TRBV27	TRBJ2-7	NA	TGTGCCAGCAGTTTAAAACAGAACTACGAGCAGTACTTC	CASSLKQNYEQYF
NA	TRBV28	TRBJ2-7	NA	TGTGCCAGCAGGTCGGGGCTTTGGATCTACGAGCAGTACTTC	CASRSGLWIYEQYF
TRBD1	TRBV12-3/TRBV12-4	TRBJ1-5	NA	TGTGCCAGCACCTCAACAGGGGGTGACAGGAATCAGCCCCAGCATTTT	CASTSTGGDRNQPQHF
NA	TRBV20-1	TRBJ1-5	NA	TGCAGTGCTAGAGATTGGCAGATTAGCAATCAGCCCCAGCATTTT	CSARDWQISNQPQHF
NA	TRBV28	TRBJ1-1	many	TGTGCCAGCAGTTTGTTGCAACCTATGAACACTGAAGCTTTCTTT	CASSLLQPMNTEAFF
TRBD1	TRBV27	TRBJ2-7	NA	TGTGCCAGCAGCAGGGACAGGGGGCTCTACGAGCAGTACTTC	CASSRDRGLYEQYF
TRBD1	TRBV6-1	TRBJ2-7	NA	TGTGCCAGCAGGCCCGACAGGGCTCGACCCTACGAGCAGTACTTC	CASRPDRARPYEQYF
TRBD1	TRBV25-1	TRBJ1-2	NA	TGTGCCAGCAAGGGACAGGGAATGTGGGGCTACACCTTC	CASKGQGMWGYTF
TRBD1	TRBV7-2	TRBJ1-1	few	TGTGCCAGCAGCAGAGCGGCCGGGACAGGCTTGACGATGAACACTGAAGCTTTCTTT	CASSRAAGTGLTMNTEAFF